Listed below are T cell receptor beta chains from one sample, sequenced in a study of cytomegalovirus exposure and HLA in healthy donors. Repertoires were generated with immunoSEQ multiplex PCR, while TCRdb's copy carries only in-frame clones and drops some. The sample has approximately 120,000 clones; approximately 80% are singletons. The sequenced sample was PBMCs. The receptors shown here come from a man aged 35-49 years in good health and CMV-seronegative. The CDR3 runs from the conserved cysteine through the conserved F or W. A D gene is named only where the DNA matches it firmly. Clone size appears in some rows only: once, few, many, or a class for an expanded clone.

>TRBV2|TRBJ1-5|.|14|TRBD1
TGTGCCAGCAGAATGACAGGGGACAATCAGCCCCAGCATTTT
CASRMTGDNQPQHF
>TRBV4-2|TRBJ1-1|.|16|TRBD1
TGTGCCAGCAGCCAAGCCCGGGACAGGGGTAACACTGAAGCTTTCTTT
CASSQARDRGNTEAFF
>TRBV10-3|TRBJ2-1|.|15|TRBD1
TGTGCCATCAGTGAGCGAGGGACAGGGGCAAATGAGCAGTTCTTC
CAISERGTGANEQFF
>TRBV19|TRBJ2-5|.|12|.
TGTGCCAGTAGTATCGTAGGGGGGACCCAGTACTTC
CASSIVGGTQYF
>TRBV11-2|TRBJ2-5|.|16|TRBD2
TGTGCCAGCAGCACGGTGATAATGACTAGCCGAGAGACCCAGTACTTC
CASSTVIMTSRETQYF
>TRBV7-9|TRBJ2-1|.|15|.
TGTTCCAGCAGCTTGGGGGGAAGCTCCTACAATGAGCAGTTCTTC
CSSSLGGSSYNEQFF
>TRBV6-4|TRBJ1-2|.|14|TRBD1
TGTGCCAGCAGCCTCGACAGGGAAGTCGGTGGCTACACCTTC
CASSLDREVGGYTF
>TRBV5-1|TRBJ1-6|.|14|TRBD1
TGCGCCAGCAGCCAGGGACAGGTCAATTCACCCCTCCACTTT
CASSQGQVNSPLHF
>TRBV6-4|TRBJ2-7|.|13|TRBD1
TGTGCCAGCAGTACAGGGGGTGGCTACGAGCAGTACTTC
CASSTGGGYEQYF
>TRBV4-2|TRBJ2-6|few|19|TRBD1
TGTGCCAGCAGCCAAATGTCGGGGACAGGGGGGACTGGGGCCAACGTCCTGACTTTC
CASSQMSGTGGTGANVLTF
>TRBV9|TRBJ2-1|.|15|.
TGTGCCAGCAGCGGGCTGACTAGCTCCTACAATGAGCAGTTCTTC
CASSGLTSSYNEQFF
>TRBV7-8|TRBJ1-5|.|16|.
TGTGCCAGCAGCCCAAGTCAGGGGATCAGCAATCAGCCCCAGCATTTT
CASSPSQGISNQPQHF
>TRBV4-2|TRBJ1-5|.|13|.
TGTGCCAGCAGTCAGGGTCCCAATCAGCCCCAGCATTTT
CASSQGPNQPQHF
>TRBV6-5|TRBJ2-7|.|14|TRBD1
TGTGCCAGCAGTCAACCCGGGACAGGCTACGAGCAGTACTTC
CASSQPGTGYEQYF
>TRBV18|TRBJ2-5|.|17|TRBD1
TGTGCCAGCTCACTTCTACCCGGGACAGGGACCCAAGAGACCCAGTACTTC
CASSLLPGTGTQETQYF
>TRBV11-3|TRBJ2-7|.|16|TRBD1
TGTGCCAGCAGCTTCCATCCGGGACAGGGTTTGTGCGAGCAGTACTTC
CASSFHPGQGLCEQYF
>TRBV30|TRBJ1-4|.|14|.
TGTGCCTGGTCGAACAGAAGCTTTAATGAAAAACTGTTTTTT
CAWSNRSFNEKLFF
>TRBV14|TRBJ2-7|.|12|.
TGTGCCAGCAGCCAAGATGGCCGTCTGCAGTACTTC
CASSQDGRLQYF
>TRBV7-3|TRBJ2-5|.|15|TRBD2
TGTGCCAGTGGTCTGGGACTAGCGGGGCAAGAGACCCAGTACTTC
CASGLGLAGQETQYF
>TRBV11-3|TRBJ2-7|.|15|TRBD1
TGTGCCAGCAGCTCATCCCAGGACAGGAACCACGAGCAGTACTTC
CASSSSQDRNHEQYF
>TRBV7-2|TRBJ2-4|once|17|TRBD1
TGTGCCAGCAGCTTCCAGACAGGGTGGTGGTCCAAAAACATTCAGTACTTC
CASSFQTGWWSKNIQYF
>TRBV19|TRBJ2-7|.|12|.
TGTGCCAGTAGTAGCCACACCTACGAGCAGTACTTC
CASSSHTYEQYF
>TRBV28|TRBJ1-2|.|13|.
TGTGCCAGCAGTCCCGGGAGGTTGTACGGCTACACCTTC
CASSPGRLYGYTF
>TRBV6-6|TRBJ1-1|.|16|.
TGTGCCAGCAGTTACACCATTGATCGGGGGAACACTGAAGCTTTCTTT
CASSYTIDRGNTEAFF
>TRBV11-2|TRBJ2-5|few|15|TRBD1
TGTGCCAGCAGCTTAGTCCAGGGGGCCCAAATAGGCCAGTACTTC
CASSLVQGAQIGQYF